Listed below are T cell receptor beta chains from one sample, sequenced in a study of OX40 agonist ivuxolimab in advanced cancers. The repertoire was sequenced with immunoSEQ multiplex PCR; TCRdb's copy has only in-frame clones and lacks some. Seen here are roughly 72,000 clones, 80% to 90% observed once, and the top ten hold about 10%. The sequenced sample was CD4+ or CD8+ T cells sorted from blood, obtained in a trial of the OX40 agonist ivuxolimab. These receptors came from an adult with an advanced solid tumor such as melanoma, head and neck, liver or kidney cancer. Each CDR3 is given with its conserved first and last residue. Each record gives: J gene, clone size, CDR3 length, D gene, V gene, CDR3 protein, CDR3 DNA. A D gene is named only where the DNA matches it firmly. Expanded clones are given a class, and other clones once, few, many or no size at all.

j_gene: TRBJ2-1
abundance: NA
len: 13
d_gene: NA
v_gene: TRBV5-8
CDR3aa: CASSFFRDNEQFF
CDR3nt: TGTGCCAGCAGCTTCTTCAGGGACAATGAGCAGTTCTTC

j_gene: TRBJ1-2
abundance: few
len: 12
d_gene: NA
v_gene: TRBV19
CDR3aa: CASRDTYYGYTF
CDR3nt: TGTGCCAGCCGGGACACCTACTATGGCTACACCTTC

j_gene: TRBJ2-1
abundance: few
len: 14
d_gene: NA
v_gene: TRBV12-5
CDR3aa: CASGPGYVSNEQFF
CDR3nt: TGTGCTAGTGGTCCGGGCTACGTGAGCAATGAGCAGTTCTTC

j_gene: TRBJ2-3
abundance: NA
len: 17
d_gene: TRBD2
v_gene: TRBV7-3
CDR3aa: CASSLTNPAGGADTQYF
CDR3nt: TGTGCCAGCAGCTTAACCAATCCAGCGGGAGGTGCAGATACGCAGTATTTT

j_gene: TRBJ1-2
abundance: NA
len: 15
d_gene: NA
v_gene: TRBV9
CDR3aa: CASSVEGRANYGYTF
CDR3nt: TGTGCCAGCAGCGTAGAGGGCAGAGCAAACTATGGCTACACCTTC

j_gene: TRBJ2-5
abundance: once
len: 12
d_gene: NA
v_gene: TRBV18
CDR3aa: CASSPPGETQYF
CDR3nt: TGTGCCAGCTCACCACCTGGGGAGACCCAGTACTTC

j_gene: TRBJ1-5
abundance: NA
len: 14
d_gene: TRBD1
v_gene: TRBV2
CDR3aa: CASSRDRDDQPQHF
CDR3nt: TGTGCCAGCAGCCGGGACAGGGACGATCAGCCCCAGCATTTT

j_gene: TRBJ2-5
abundance: NA
len: 16
d_gene: TRBD1
v_gene: TRBV11-2
CDR3aa: CASSLDWDRRKETQYF
CDR3nt: TGTGCCAGCAGCTTAGATTGGGACAGGAGAAAAGAGACCCAGTACTTC

j_gene: TRBJ2-7
abundance: NA
len: 14
d_gene: TRBD1
v_gene: TRBV5-5
CDR3aa: CASRFDRGAIEQYF
CDR3nt: TGTGCCAGCAGGTTCGACAGGGGTGCGATCGAGCAGTACTTC

j_gene: TRBJ1-2
abundance: NA
len: 15
d_gene: NA
v_gene: TRBV5-5
CDR3aa: CASSFWGRDLDGYTF
CDR3nt: TGTGCCAGCAGCTTTTGGGGCAGGGATCTTGACGGCTACACCTTC

j_gene: TRBJ2-1
abundance: once
len: 13
d_gene: NA
v_gene: TRBV7-9
CDR3aa: CASGPRGYNEQFF
CDR3nt: TGTGCCAGCGGCCCCCGGGGCTACAATGAGCAGTTCTTC

j_gene: TRBJ2-3
abundance: NA
len: 15
d_gene: NA
v_gene: TRBV4-2
CDR3aa: CASSLNPGPGDTQYF
CDR3nt: TGTGCCAGCAGCTTGAATCCGGGGCCGGGAGATACGCAGTATTTT

j_gene: TRBJ2-1
abundance: NA
len: 16
d_gene: TRBD1
v_gene: TRBV6-1
CDR3aa: CASSDFLGTGVNEQFF
CDR3nt: TGTGCCAGCAGTGATTTTCTCGGGACAGGGGTAAATGAGCAGTTCTTC

j_gene: TRBJ2-7
abundance: NA
len: 15
d_gene: TRBD1
v_gene: TRBV28
CDR3aa: CASSFPGQGRYEQYF
CDR3nt: TGTGCCAGCAGTTTCCCTGGACAGGGGCGCTACGAGCAGTACTTC